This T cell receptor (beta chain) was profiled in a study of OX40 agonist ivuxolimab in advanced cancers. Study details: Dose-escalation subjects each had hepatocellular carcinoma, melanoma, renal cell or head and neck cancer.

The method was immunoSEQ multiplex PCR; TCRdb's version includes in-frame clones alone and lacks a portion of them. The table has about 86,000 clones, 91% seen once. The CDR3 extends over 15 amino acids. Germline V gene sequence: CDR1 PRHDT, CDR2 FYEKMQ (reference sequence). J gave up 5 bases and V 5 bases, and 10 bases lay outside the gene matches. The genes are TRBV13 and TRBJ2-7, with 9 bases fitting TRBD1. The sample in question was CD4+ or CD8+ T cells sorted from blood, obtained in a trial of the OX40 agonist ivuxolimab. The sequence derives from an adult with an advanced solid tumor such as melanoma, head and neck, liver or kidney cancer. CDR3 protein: CASSPDRGEVDEQYF. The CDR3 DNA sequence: TGTGCCAGCAGCCCCGACAGGGGGGAAGTGGACGAGCAGTACTTC.